These 9 T cell receptor beta chains were all obtained from the same sample, sequenced in a study of cytomegalovirus exposure and HLA in healthy donors. 13 Jbeta primers and 60 Vbeta primers were used for the PCR. Some clones are missing from TCRdb's copy, which holds only in-frame ones; the method was immunoSEQ multiplex PCR. Found here are more than 150,000 clones, more than 80% of them singletons; the top ten hold approximately 2.4%. The sample consisted of PBMCs. These receptors all come from a woman aged 45 to 65 in good health and CMV-seropositive.

V gene TRBV20-1 combines with J gene TRBJ2-5, with a possible D match to TRBD2 (5 bases). The CDR3 sequence is 11 residues long. The germline gives CDR1 DFQATT, CDR2 SNEGSKA (reference sequence). Trimming cost V 5 bases and J 4 bases, with 8 bases left between them. This chain's CDR3 is CSAAGGETQYF. The CDR3 DNA follows: TGCAGTGCTGCCGGAGGAGAGACCCAGTACTTC.

The rearrangement links TRBV5-6 to TRBJ2-1; no clear D. This CDR3 has 13 amino acids. Trimming removed 1 base from V and 7 bases from J, with 9 bases in between. Germline values: CDR1 SGHDT, CDR2 YYEEEE. The CDR3: CASSLLRRNEQFF. The DNA for the CDR3 is TGTGCCAGCAGCTTGCTACGGAGAAATGAGCAGTTCTTC.

The chain links TRBV6-5 to TRBJ2-1; D unclear. This CDR3 contains 10 residues. Trimming took 2 bases from V and 9 from J, leaving 2 bases between them. Germline V gene data show CDR1 as MNHEY and CDR2 as SVGAGI. The DNA for the CDR3 is TGTGCCAGCAGTTACCGTGAGCAGTTCTTC. Translated, it gives CASSYREQFF.

This clone has just a few counts. J is TRBJ2-1 and V is TRBV19; D is undetermined. Germline V gene data show CDR1 as LNHDA and CDR2 as SQIVND (reference sequence). Deletions cut 3 bases from V and 7 bases from J, with 4 bases between. CDR3 size: 11 residues. The CDR3 sequence is CASSMQNEQFF. In DNA, the CDR3 is TGTGCCAGTAGTATGCAGAATGAGCAGTTCTTC.

Here the CDR3 DNA reads TGTGCCAGTAGTATCCTCCCCCTAGCGGGGGGGCACGCCGGGGAGCTGTTTTTT. It specifies CASSILPLAGGHAGELFF. The chain joins TRBV19 to TRBJ2-2; TRBD2 matches 12 bases. The CDR3 is made up of 18 amino acids. Trimming took 3 bases from V and 6 from J; bases not matched to a gene: 11. Looked up from germline, CDR1 is LNHDA and CDR2 is SQIVND (reference sequence).

CDR3 nucleotides: TGCGCCAGCAGCCACCTGACAGGAAAAAGGGAGACCCAGTACTTC. It yields the protein CASSHLTGKRETQYF. V gene TRBV4-1 combines with J gene TRBJ2-5; D possibly corresponds to TRBD1 (6 bases). There are 15 residues in the CDR3. The V end lost 3 bases, the J end lost 5 bases, and 16 bases lay between the germline ends. CDR1 is MGHRA, CDR2 YSYEKL, per germline.

The chain couples TRBV6-5 to TRBJ2-7, with D possibly TRBD1 on 5 matching bases. This CDR3 has 13 residues. V gave up 2 bases and J gave up 2 bases, with 7 bases separating them. Germline CDR1 reads MNHEY; CDR2 reads SVGAGI. The CDR3 DNA reads as TGTGCCAGCAGTTACGACAGAACCTACGAGCAGTACTTC. Amino acids: CASSYDRTYEQYF.

The chain recombines TRBV18 with TRBJ2-2; the D is unclear. Germline CDR1 and CDR2: KGHSH and LQKENI. This CDR3 is 14 amino acids long. Between the trimmed V and J ends, which lost 2 bases and 1 base, there was a span of 5 bases. This chain's CDR3 is CASSPNRNTGELFF. The CDR3 DNA reads as TGTGCCAGCTCACCAAATCGGAACACCGGGGAGCTGTTTTTT.

The V gene is TRBV12-5, the J gene TRBJ2-3, with a weak D call TRBD1 (5 bases). Germline loops: CDR1 LGHNT, CDR2 FRNRAP. The CDR3 spans 12 residues. V gave up 6 bases and J gave up 6 bases, with 10 bases separating them. For the CDR3, the DNA is TGTGCTAGTGGACCGGACATCGATACGCAGTATTTT. Residues: CASGPDIDTQYF.